A selection of T cell receptor beta chains follows, all from one sample in a study of CD8+ T cells in alopecia areata. This table comes from immunoSEQ multiplex PCR, and its TCRdb copy is limited to in-frame clones, with some not included. In the table there are about 280,000 clones, roughly 50% of which are singletons. This sample comprised CD4+ T cells sorted from blood, obtained at week 24, from a patient treated with tofacitinib. These receptors originate from a human donor with alopecia areata. The CDR3 runs from the conserved cysteine through the conserved F or W. The order of the fields is D gene, V gene, clone size, J gene, CDR3 protein, CDR3 DNA. D genes are given only for firm matches. Not all rows give a size; the values are once, few, many and, for expanded clones, a class.

TRBD1	TRBV28	NA	TRBJ2-7	CASSSPGTGGAYEQYF	TGTGCCAGCAGTTCGCCCGGGACAGGGGGCGCGTACGAGCAGTACTTC
NA	TRBV30	NA	TRBJ1-1	CAWSETTPARNTEAFF	TGTGCCTGGAGCGAGACGACTCCCGCACGGAACACTGAAGCTTTCTTT
NA	TRBV6-5	NA	TRBJ1-1	CASSDPPGFEAFF	TGTGCCAGCAGTGACCCACCGGGTTTCGAAGCTTTCTTT
NA	TRBV5-1	NA	TRBJ2-7	CASSDSYEQYF	TGCGCCAGCAGCGACTCCTACGAGCAGTACTTC
NA	TRBV10-3	NA	TRBJ1-6	CAISRQAYNSPLHF	TGTGCCATCAGTCGACAGGCCTATAATTCACCCCTCCACTTT
TRBD2	TRBV5-1	NA	TRBJ2-1	CASSLQGLAGAGNEQFF	TGCGCCAGCAGCCTACAGGGACTAGCGGGGGCGGGTAATGAGCAGTTCTTC
NA	TRBV30	NA	TRBJ1-1	CAWSVGQANTEAFF	TGTGCCTGGAGTGTAGGCCAGGCAAACACTGAAGCTTTCTTT
NA	TRBV15	NA	TRBJ1-2	CATSSQDGGRRWKDGYTF	TGTGCCACCAGCAGCCAGGACGGAGGCAGAAGGTGGAAAGATGGCTACACCTTC
NA	TRBV28	NA	TRBJ2-5	CASSASGSAQETQYF	TGTGCCAGCAGTGCTAGTGGTAGCGCACAAGAGACCCAGTACTTC
NA	TRBV9	NA	TRBJ1-3	CASSVGPEGNTIYF	TGTGCCAGCAGCGTGGGTCCGGAAGGAAACACCATATATTTT
NA	TRBV18	NA	TRBJ2-7	CASSPATDSYEQYF	TGTGCCAGCTCACCAGCGACGGACTCCTACGAGCAGTACTTC
NA	TRBV7-2	NA	TRBJ1-2	CASSPSYGYTF	TGTGCCAGCAGCCCCTCTTATGGCTACACCTTC
NA	TRBV30	few	TRBJ1-2	CAWSVYQRNYGYTF	TGTGCCTGGAGTGTTTATCAGAGAAACTATGGCTACACCTTC
NA	TRBV29-1	NA	TRBJ2-5	CSVLTDQETQYF	TGCAGCGTTTTAACGGATCAAGAGACCCAGTACTTC
NA	TRBV2	few	TRBJ2-2	CASSAARGGTGELFF	TGTGCCAGCAGTGCGGCTAGGGGCGGGACCGGGGAGCTGTTTTTT
NA	TRBV11-3	few	TRBJ2-1	CASSYRGGGNEQFF	TGTGCCAGCAGCTACAGGGGGGGAGGCAATGAGCAGTTCTTC
TRBD1	TRBV29-1	few	TRBJ2-5	CSVEHRGQETQYF	TGCAGCGTTGAACACAGGGGACAAGAGACCCAGTACTTC
TRBD1	TRBV6-1	NA	TRBJ1-5	CASSDRGRTGNQPQHF	TGTGCCAGCAGTGACAGGGGGCGGACTGGCAATCAGCCCCAGCATTTT
NA	TRBV10-3	few	TRBJ1-2	CAISEIRDGSNYGYTF	TGTGCCATCAGTGAGATCCGGGACGGTTCTAACTATGGCTACACCTTC
NA	TRBV14	NA	TRBJ2-2	CASSQRGIGTGELFF	TGTGCCAGCAGCCAAAGAGGGATAGGGACCGGGGAGCTGTTTTTT
NA	TRBV25-1	NA	TRBJ2-7	CASRGWGDSTYEQYF	TGTGCCAGCAGGGGATGGGGGGACAGCACCTACGAGCAGTACTTC
TRBD2	TRBV28	few	TRBJ2-5	CASSFGAGGLAAQYF	TGTGCCAGCAGTTTTGGAGCGGGGGGCCTTGCGGCCCAGTACTTC
NA	TRBV6-5	NA	TRBJ2-1	CASTAYNEQFF	TGTGCCAGCACCGCCTACAATGAGCAGTTCTTC
NA	TRBV30	NA	TRBJ2-5	CAWLSLETQYF	TGTGCCTGGCTCTCGCTAGAGACCCAGTACTTC
NA	TRBV29-1	NA	TRBJ2-7	CSVDLGGGRYEQYF	TGCAGCGTCGATCTAGGCGGGGGCCGTTACGAGCAGTACTTC
NA	TRBV29-1	NA	TRBJ2-7	CSAGGGYEQYF	TGCAGCGCCGGAGGGGGCTACGAGCAGTACTTC
NA	TRBV30	few	TRBJ2-3	CAWSPPGFSTDTQYF	TGTGCCTGGAGTCCCCCGGGGTTCAGCACAGATACGCAGTATTTT
TRBD1	TRBV30	once	TRBJ2-2	CAWKRDSNTGELFF	TGTGCCTGGAAACGGGACAGCAACACCGGGGAGCTGTTTTTT
NA	TRBV7-9	NA	TRBJ2-5	CASDANWGPKQETQYF	TGTGCCAGCGACGCCAACTGGGGTCCCAAACAAGAGACCCAGTACTTC
NA	TRBV14	few	TRBJ1-2	CASSSPGLLNYGYTF	TGTGCCAGCAGCTCGCCGGGACTGCTAAACTATGGCTACACCTTC
NA	TRBV29-1	NA	TRBJ2-6	CSVEGYRAGGANVLTF	TGCAGCGTTGAAGGGTACAGGGCAGGAGGGGCCAACGTCCTGACTTTC
NA	TRBV2	NA	TRBJ2-1	CASSESLANNEQFF	TGTGCCAGCAGTGAAAGCCTAGCGAACAATGAGCAGTTCTTC
NA	TRBV7-2	NA	TRBJ2-7	CASSPSRGAGRGYEQYF	TGTGCCAGCAGCCCCTCCAGGGGGGCGGGGAGAGGATACGAGCAGTACTTC
NA	TRBV7-2	NA	TRBJ2-7	CASSPDRHSYEQYF	TGTGCCAGCAGCCCTGACAGGCACTCCTACGAGCAGTACTTC
NA	TRBV4-1	NA	TRBJ2-7	CASSQEGGTNYEQYF	TGCGCCAGCAGCCAAGAGGGGGGAACAAACTACGAGCAGTACTTC
TRBD1	TRBV10-3	few	TRBJ1-3	CAITTGDSGNTIYF	TGTGCCATTACTACAGGGGACTCTGGAAACACCATATATTTT
TRBD1	TRBV5-1	NA	TRBJ2-7	CASSFPGDRAYEQYF	TGCGCCAGCAGCTTTCCCGGGGACAGGGCCTACGAGCAGTACTTC
NA	TRBV30	NA	TRBJ1-5	CAWRRREVQPQHF	TGTGCCTGGCGACGGAGGGAGGTGCAGCCCCAGCATTTT
NA	TRBV5-1	NA	TRBJ1-6	CASSFRAGAGSPLHF	TGCGCCAGCAGCTTTAGGGCGGGGGCCGGTTCACCCCTCCACTTT
TRBD1	TRBV7-9	once	TRBJ2-7	CASSPGQGRPYEQYF	TGTGCCAGCAGCCCTGGACAGGGAAGACCCTACGAGCAGTACTTC
NA	TRBV7-2	NA	TRBJ1-2	CASSLERRNYGYTF	TGTGCCAGCAGCTTAGAACGGCGTAACTATGGCTACACCTTC
NA	TRBV5-6	NA	TRBJ1-4	CASSLEIRGDEKLFF	TGTGCCAGCAGCTTGGAAATTAGGGGAGATGAAAAACTGTTTTTT
TRBD2	TRBV7-3	NA	TRBJ2-1	CASSPGLAGDEQFF	TGTGCCAGCAGCCCCGGACTAGCGGGGGATGAGCAGTTCTTC
NA	TRBV7-2	NA	TRBJ2-4	CASSSKGGSIQYF	TGTGCCAGCAGCTCCAAAGGAGGGTCCATTCAGTACTTC
NA	TRBV29-1	NA	TRBJ1-4	CSVDGTGEKLFF	TGCAGCGTTGATGGGACGGGGGAAAAACTGTTTTTT
TRBD1	TRBV6-1	NA	TRBJ1-5	CASSVPAGQGYQPQHF	TGTGCCAGCAGTGTACCGGCAGGACAGGGATATCAGCCCCAGCATTTT
NA	TRBV30	NA	TRBJ1-5	CAWSTGGSLPTQHF	TGTGCCTGGAGTACGGGGGGCTCCCTCCCGACCCAGCATTTT
NA	TRBV15	NA	TRBJ1-1	CATSGTLNTEAFF	TGTGCCACCAGTGGTACATTGAACACTGAAGCTTTCTTT
TRBD1	TRBV29-1	NA	TRBJ1-2	CSVSAPGTGGDGYTF	TGCAGCGTTTCCGCGCCCGGGACAGGGGGCGATGGCTACACCTTC
NA	TRBV5-1	NA	TRBJ2-7	CASSFFHEGGEQYF	TGCGCCAGCAGCTTTTTCCATGAAGGGGGCGAGCAGTACTTC
NA	TRBV30	NA	TRBJ2-2	CAWSLRQNTGELFF	TGTGCCTGGAGCCTCAGACAGAACACCGGGGAGCTGTTTTTT
NA	TRBV7-2	NA	TRBJ2-1	CASSPRLSGVVRYNEQFF	TGTGCCAGCAGCCCCCGGCTCTCTGGGGTGGTGCGATACAATGAGCAGTTCTTC
TRBD2	TRBV29-1	few	TRBJ2-3	CSVGAGGRDTQYF	TGCAGCGTTGGAGCGGGGGGAAGAGATACGCAGTATTTT
NA	TRBV6-5	NA	TRBJ2-7	CASSYSPGRSSYEQYF	TGTGCCAGCAGTTACTCTCCGGGGAGAAGCTCCTACGAGCAGTACTTC
NA	TRBV14	NA	TRBJ2-5	CASSQDFRDRETQYF	TGTGCCAGCAGCCAAGATTTCAGGGATCGAGAGACCCAGTACTTC
NA	TRBV6-5	NA	TRBJ2-1	CASSRGNEQFF	TGTGCCAGCAGTAGGGGGAATGAGCAGTTCTTC
NA	TRBV5-5	NA	TRBJ2-5	CASSNPTGEGETQYF	TGTGCCAGCAGCAACCCGACAGGGGAGGGGGAGACCCAGTACTTC